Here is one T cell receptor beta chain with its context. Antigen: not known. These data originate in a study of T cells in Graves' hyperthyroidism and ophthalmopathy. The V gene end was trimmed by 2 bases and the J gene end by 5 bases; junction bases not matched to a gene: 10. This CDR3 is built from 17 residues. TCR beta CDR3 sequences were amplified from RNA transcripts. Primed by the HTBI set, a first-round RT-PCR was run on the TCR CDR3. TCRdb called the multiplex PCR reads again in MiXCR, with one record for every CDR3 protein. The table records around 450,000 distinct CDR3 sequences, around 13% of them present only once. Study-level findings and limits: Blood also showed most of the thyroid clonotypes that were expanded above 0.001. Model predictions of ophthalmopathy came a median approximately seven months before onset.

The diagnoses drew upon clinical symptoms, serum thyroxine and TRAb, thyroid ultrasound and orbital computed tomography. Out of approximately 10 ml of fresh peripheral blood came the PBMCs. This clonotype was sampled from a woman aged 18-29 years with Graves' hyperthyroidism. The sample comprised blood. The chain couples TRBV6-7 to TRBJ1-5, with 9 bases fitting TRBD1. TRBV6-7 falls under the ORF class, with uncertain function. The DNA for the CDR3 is TGTGCCAGCAGTTACCCCCCTCAAGACAGGGGGGATCAGCCCCAGCATTTT. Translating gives CASSYPPQDRGDQPQHF.